What follows describes a single T cell receptor beta chain. Its target is unknown. From its re-call of the 5' RACE reads, TCRdb lists each CDR3 protein once, without DNA. The sample includes 300,000 to 400,000 distinct CDR3 sequences. This specimen comes from a study of monozygotic twins with inflammatory bowel disease. Study-level results: Healthy twins shared more clonotypes with others than IBD patients, most markedly active ones. Between concordant and discordant twins, repertoire similarity failed to differ, a result that limited power may explain. Immunosuppressive treatments differing between patients may have added repertoire variability.

Germline lookup yields CDR1 MDHEN and CDR2 SYDVKM. The CDR3 has 11 amino acids. Sequenced material: blood. This rearrangement joins TRBV28 to TRBJ2-7. This clonotype was sampled from a human donor with ulcerative colitis or Crohn's disease, or a healthy co-twin of an affected twin (not recorded which). This CDR3 reads CASENKREQYF.